Below are 14 T cell receptor beta chains sequenced from a single sample in a study of T-cell reconstitution after alpha-beta-depleted transplantation in children. Unique molecular identifiers were incorporated into the prepared TCRbeta library. From the PCR reads, TCRdb called clonotypes with MiXCR, one entry per CDR3 protein. Counted here are 500,000 to 600,000 distinct CDR3 sequences, about 16% occurring once; the ten biggest clones make up roughly 3.3%. The sequencing here drew on PBMCs from the stem cell graft donor, taken from the stem cell graft. These receptors originate from a human donor who donated a stem cell graft to a child with acute lymphoblastic leukemia.

This chain connects TRBV29-1 to TRBJ2-3; possible D gene TRBD2, 6 bases. The V and J ends lost 6 bases and 0 bases respectively, with 22 bases between them. From germline, CDR1 is SQVTM and CDR2 ANQGSEA. This CDR3 has 17 amino acids. Here the CDR3 reads CSVRTRLLAPSTDTQYF. The CDR3 DNA reads as TGCAGCGTCCGGACCCGCTTACTAGCTCCTAGCACAGATACGCAGTATTTT.

This clonotype showed up just a few times. The chain joins TRBV7-8 to TRBJ1-6, with TRBD1 matching 7 bases. Germline loops: CDR1 SGHVS, CDR2 FQNEAQ. This CDR3 is built from 17 residues. V shed 5 bases, J shed 4 bases, and the junction held 11 bases outside the gene matches. CDR3 DNA sequence: TGTGCCAGCAGCCCGGGACAGCAATTGGGGTATAATTCACCCCTCCACTTT. As protein: CASSPGQQLGYNSPLHF.

This sequence joins TRBV7-9 and TRBJ1-1; D remains ambiguous. V lost 4 bases and J lost 4, with 7 bases in between. Looked up from germline, CDR1 is SEHNR and CDR2 is FQNEAQ (reference sequence). This CDR3 is built from 12 residues. The CDR3 protein is CASSWEVTEAFF. In DNA, the CDR3 is TGTGCCAGCAGCTGGGAGGTCACTGAAGCTTTCTTT.

This clonotype was seen a few times. The chain combines TRBV27 with TRBJ2-1, with 11 bases that match TRBD2. Germline CDR1 is MNHEY and CDR2 is SMNVEV (reference sequence). This CDR3 has 15 amino acids. Unmatched junction bases numbered 7, after V lost 8 bases and J lost 4 bases. CDR3 DNA sequence: TGTGCCAGCGGGGTGGGGACTAGCGGATACAATGAGCAGTTCTTC. The encoded protein is CASGVGTSGYNEQFF.

The chain has TRBV20-1 and TRBJ1-2; 9 bases fit TRBD1. This CDR3 spans 16 amino acids. Germline CDR1 and CDR2: DFQATT and SNEGSKA (reference sequence). J lost 1 base, V lost 2 bases, and 8 bases had no gene match. The DNA of the CDR3 is TGCAGTGCTAGACCCACCGGGACAGGGCGTAACTATGGCTACACCTTC. Protein sequence: CSARPTGTGRNYGYTF.

Written as DNA, the CDR3 is TGTGCCAGCACCGGTGAGCTAATCTCCTACAATGAGCAGTTCTTC. It translates to CASTGELISYNEQFF. The chain joins TRBV2 to TRBJ2-1; D call uncertain. There are 15 residues in the CDR3. V was clipped by 7 bases and J by 0 bases, with 13 bases between them. From germline, CDR1 is SNHLY and CDR2 FYNNEI.

The chain links TRBV20-1 to TRBJ2-3; D gene ambiguous. The CDR3 runs 15 residues. Trimming shortened V by 6 bases and J by 0 bases, and 16 bases separated the two germline ends. The germline gives CDR1 DFQATT, CDR2 SNEGSKA (reference sequence). The CDR3 DNA is TGCAGTGCGAATCCGCCGGAAGGGAGCACAGATACGCAGTATTTT. Protein sequence: CSANPPEGSTDTQYF.

This clonotype was counted a few times. The rearrangement links TRBV20-1 to TRBJ2-3; D is ambiguous. CDR3 length: 14 residues. V was cut by 3 bases and J by 4 bases, with 14 bases left in between. From germline, CDR1 is DFQATT and CDR2 SNEGSKA (reference sequence). The CDR3 here is CSASPIDRADTQYF. In DNA, the CDR3 is TGCAGTGCTAGTCCAATCGACCGCGCAGATACGCAGTATTTT.

The chain recombines TRBV20-1 with TRBJ2-7; 10 nucleotides agree with TRBD1. The CDR3 has 15 residues. Losses at the gene ends were 3 bases for V and 5 bases for J; bases not matched to a gene: 10. Germline V gene data show CDR1 as DFQATT and CDR2 as SNEGSKA (reference sequence). The CDR3 reads CSASPGQGIPNEQYF. The CDR3, as DNA: TGCAGTGCTAGCCCGGGACAGGGGATTCCCAACGAGCAGTACTTC.

This clonotype appeared a few times. The chain combines TRBV29-1 with TRBJ2-1, with D maybe TRBD1 (6 bases). This CDR3 region has 12 residues. Germline CDR1 reads SQVTM; CDR2 reads ANQGSEA. Trimming took off 7 bases at V and 5 bases at J, with 12 bases between the two ends. The CDR3 DNA is TGCAGCGCGTTAGGACAGAACAATGAGCAGTTCTTC. It codes for CSALGQNNEQFF.

The chain joins TRBV5-5 to TRBJ1-2, with D perhaps TRBD1 (5 bases). The CDR3 has 16 residues. Germline assignment: CDR1 SGHKS and CDR2 YYEKEE (reference sequence). V lost 1 base, J lost 3 bases, and 16 bases lay in between. CDR3 region: CASSLLPQGSDYGYTF. CDR3 sequence (DNA): TGTGCCAGCAGCTTGCTACCCCAGGGCAGCGACTATGGCTACACCTTC.

This clonotype came up a few times. V is TRBV5-1 and J is TRBJ2-1; 11 nucleotides align to TRBD2. V gave up 4 bases and J gave up 2 bases; unmatched junction bases: 5. Germline V gene lookup returns CDR1 SGHRS and CDR2 YFSETQ. This CDR3 region has 16 residues. CDR3 sequence reads: CASSELAGAAYNEQFF. CDR3 in DNA: TGCGCCAGCAGCGAACTAGCGGGAGCGGCCTACAATGAGCAGTTCTTC. Looking up the rest from reference TRBV5-1 and TRBJ2-1 gives the full variable domain: KAGVTQTPRYLIKTRGQQVTLSCSPISGHRSVSWYQQTPGQGLQFLFEYFSETQRNKGNFPGRFSGRQFSNSRSEMNVSTLELGDSALYLCASSELAGAAYNEQFFGPGTRLTVL.

The sample holds a few counts of this clonotype. The gene calls are TRBV12-3 or TRBV12-4 and TRBJ2-3; D ambiguous. V lost 2 bases, J lost 7 bases, and 7 bases lay in between. This CDR3 spans 12 amino acids. This chain's CDR3 is CASSLSAYTQYF. The CDR3 region has the DNA TGTGCCAGCAGTTTAAGCGCATATACGCAGTATTTT.

This clonotype was counted between two and nine times. This chain uses TRBV12-3 or TRBV12-4 with TRBJ1-4; D unresolved. The CDR3 is made up of 14 amino acids. The germline V and J ends were trimmed by 6 bases and 4 bases, with 12 bases remaining between them. In DNA, the CDR3 is TGTGCCAGCAGCCCGACGGTGGATAATGAAAAACTGTTTTTT. Protein product: CASSPTVDNEKLFF.